This passage covers 13 T cell receptor beta chains from one sample sequenced in a study of blood T cell repertoires in COVID-19. The method was immunoSEQ multiplex PCR; TCRdb's version includes in-frame clones alone and lacks a portion of them. The table lists 200,000 to 250,000 clones, around 84% of them singletons, with 10% to 15% in the top ten. The sequencing sample was made of peripheral blood. These receptors all come from a human donor in a cohort sampled during active COVID-19.

This chain uses TRBV28 with TRBJ2-2; no firm D call. The germline V and J ends were trimmed by 7 bases and 7 bases, with 13 bases remaining between them. The V gene's germline CDR1 is MDHEN and CDR2 SYDVKM. There are 13 residues in the CDR3. CDR3 in DNA: TGTGCCAGCATCCCTGGCAGAGGCGGGGAGCTGTTTTTT. This translates into CASIPGRGGELFF.

V gene TRBV6-5 combines with J gene TRBJ1-4; 8 bases are shared with TRBD1. This CDR3 is 15 amino acids long. Germline trimming cut 0 bases from V and 5 bases from J; bases unmatched to any gene: 2. Per the germline V gene, CDR1 is MNHEY and CDR2 is SVGAGI. The chain's CDR3 is CASSYSQGGNEKLFF. The CDR3 DNA reads TGTGCCAGCAGTTACTCACAGGGGGGGAATGAAAAACTGTTTTTT.

V usage is TRBV9 and J usage is TRBJ2-2; 11 positions match TRBD2. J was trimmed by 1 base and V by 0 bases; bases with no gene match: 5. The CDR3 covers 18 residues. The germline CDR1 and CDR2 sequences are SGDLS and YYNGEE. The CDR3 loop is CASSVEGSGRENTGELFF. The CDR3 nucleotides are TGTGCCAGCAGCGTAGAGGGTAGCGGGAGGGAGAACACCGGGGAGCTGTTTTTT.

The chain uses TRBV5-5 and TRBJ1-3; 8 bases align to TRBD1. V dropped 6 bases and J dropped 0; count of bases not matched to a gene: 8. This CDR3 contains 16 residues. The germline V gene encodes CDR1 SGHKS and CDR2 YYEKEE (reference sequence). Here the CDR3 DNA reads TGTGCCAGCACCCCCATCGGGACAGGCTCTGGAAACACCATATATTTT. Translated: CASTPIGTGSGNTIYF.

The chain recombines TRBV28 with TRBJ1-1; no definite D call. CDR1 is MDHEN and CDR2 is SYDVKM in the germline V gene. With 5 bases removed from V and 2 bases from J, the gap between germline ends came to 12 bases. This CDR3 has 14 residues. Here the CDR3 DNA reads TGTGCCAGCAGTATCCCCCCAGGTAACACTGAAGCTTTCTTT. Encoded protein: CASSIPPGNTEAFF.

The gene calls are TRBV25-1 and TRBJ1-2; D perhaps matches TRBD1 (6 bases). V was clipped by 1 base and J by 2 bases, with 8 bases between them. Germline V gene lookup returns CDR1 MGHDK and CDR2 SYGVNS. This CDR3 has 14 amino acids. The CDR3 bases are TGTGCCAGCAGTGAATTCGGACAGAACTATGGCTACACCTTC. It specifies CASSEFGQNYGYTF.

This sequence joins TRBV5-8 and TRBJ2-3, with 11 bases aligning to TRBD1. Germline V gene sequence: CDR1 SGHTS, CDR2 YDEGEE. This CDR3 spans 17 amino acids. V trimming: 0 bases; J trimming: 3 bases; junction bases outside the gene matches: 6. In nucleotides, the CDR3 is TGTGCCAGCAGCTTGGCCAGGGACAGGGGGTTAACAGATACGCAGTATTTT. This sequence encodes CASSLARDRGLTDTQYF.

The chain uses TRBV19 and TRBJ1-5; tentatively, D is TRBD1 (5 bases). CDR3 length: 12 residues. The germline V gene has CDR1 LNHDA and CDR2 SQIVND (reference sequence). V lost 9 bases, J lost 4 bases, and 10 bases lay in between. The CDR3 bases are TGTGCCAGCACTGACAGAAATCAGCCCCAGCATTTT. Residues: CASTDRNQPQHF.

A single count supports this clone. The chain has TRBV20-1 and TRBJ2-2; D not certain. V dropped 3 bases and J dropped 2 bases, with 10 bases sitting between them. The CDR3 consists of 14 residues. Germline V gene sequence: CDR1 DFQATT, CDR2 SNEGSKA (reference sequence). CDR3: CSASPTVNTGELFF. The CDR3 DNA follows: TGCAGTGCTAGTCCCACGGTCAACACCGGGGAGCTGTTTTTT.

The rearrangement uses TRBV19 and TRBJ2-3; 9 bases align to TRBD1. Germline loops: CDR1 LNHDA, CDR2 SQIVND (reference sequence). CDR3 length: 16 amino acids. V trimming: 7 bases; J trimming: 4 bases; junction bases outside the gene matches: 12. CDR3 nucleotide sequence: TGTGCCAGTACCCCTGACGGGACAGGGTGGCCAGATACGCAGTATTTT. This encodes CASTPDGTGWPDTQYF.

J is TRBJ1-1 and V is TRBV6-2 or TRBV6-3; D gene ambiguous. The germline V gene encodes CDR1 MNHEY and CDR2 SVGEGT. V lost 4 bases and J lost 0, with 12 bases in between. The CDR3 is 15 residues long. The CDR3 DNA is TGTGCCAGCAGTTCCATACACCAGATGAACACTGAAGCTTTCTTT. Translating it yields CASSSIHQMNTEAFF.

This clone was picked up one time. The chain couples TRBV3-1 (or the pseudogene TRBV3-2) to TRBJ2-7, with 15 positions matching TRBD2. The CDR3 is made up of 15 amino acids. Losses at the gene ends were 7 bases for V and 9 bases for J; bases not matched to a gene: 10. Germline V gives CDR1 LGHDT, CDR2 YNNKEL (reference sequence). CDR3 amino acids: CASTKGTSGGFGQYF. As DNA, the CDR3 is TGTGCCAGCACCAAGGGGACTAGCGGGGGGTTTGGGCAGTACTTC.

This chain links TRBV6-5 with TRBJ1-2; D call uncertain. The germline V gene has CDR1 MNHEY and CDR2 SVGAGI. The CDR3 covers 11 residues. Trimming took off 7 bases at V and 13 bases at J, with 16 bases between the two ends. The CDR3 spells CASMAELRSTF. CDR3 in DNA: TGTGCCAGCATGGCAGAATTACGTTCCACCTTC.